Described below is a single TCR beta chain sequence and its context. MiXCR, run by TCRdb on the RT-PCR reads, gives a single entry per CDR3 protein. The sample records 100,000 to 130,000 distinct CDR3 sequences, 35% being singletons. The data stem from a study of patients and donors after allogeneic stem cell transplantation. Germline V gene data show CDR1 as MNHEY and CDR2 as SVGAGI. Trimming pared 5 bases from V and 1 base from J, leaving 14 bases between. The CDR3 consists of 15 residues. The sample comprised blood, either unsorted or a sorted T cell fraction (not recorded which). The chain uses TRBV6-5 and TRBJ1-2, with TRBD1 as a possible D gene (5 bases). This sequence was found in a human donor who was either an allogeneic HSCT recipient or a stem cell or donor lymphocyte infusion donor (not recorded which). It is not recorded whose cells these are; they may come from a transplant donor. The DNA for the CDR3 is TGTGCCAGCAGTCCCAACGTTGGGGGTAACTATGGCTACACCTTC. This gives the protein CASSPNVGGNYGYTF.